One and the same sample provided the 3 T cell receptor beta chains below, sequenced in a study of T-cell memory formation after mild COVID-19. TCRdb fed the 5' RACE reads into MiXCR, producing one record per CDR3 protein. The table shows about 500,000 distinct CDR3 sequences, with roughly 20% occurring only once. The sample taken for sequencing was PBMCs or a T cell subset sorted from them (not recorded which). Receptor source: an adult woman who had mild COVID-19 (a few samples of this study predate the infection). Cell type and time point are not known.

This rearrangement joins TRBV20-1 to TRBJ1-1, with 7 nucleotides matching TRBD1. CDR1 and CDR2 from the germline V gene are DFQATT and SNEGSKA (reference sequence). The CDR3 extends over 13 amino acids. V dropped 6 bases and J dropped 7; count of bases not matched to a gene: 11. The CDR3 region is CSATPTGRIEAFF. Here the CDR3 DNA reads TGCAGTGCCACTCCGACAGGGAGGATTGAAGCTTTCTTT.

CDR3 sequence: CASSSNQGALETQYF. The CDR3 DNA reads TGTGCCAGCAGTTCTAACCAGGGGGCTTTGGAGACCCAGTACTTC. The gene calls are TRBV28 and TRBJ2-5, with TRBD1 matching over 8 bases. CDR3 length equals 15 residues. Germline-derived CDR1 and CDR2 are MDHEN and SYDVKM. V dropped 4 bases and J dropped 5; count of bases not matched to a gene: 9.

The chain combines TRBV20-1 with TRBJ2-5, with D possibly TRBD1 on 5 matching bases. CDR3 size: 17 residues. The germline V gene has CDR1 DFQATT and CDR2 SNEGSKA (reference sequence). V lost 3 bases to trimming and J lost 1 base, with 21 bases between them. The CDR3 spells CSASGSAEWGSQETQYF. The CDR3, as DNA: TGCAGTGCTAGTGGAAGTGCGGAGTGGGGCTCCCAAGAGACCCAGTACTTC.